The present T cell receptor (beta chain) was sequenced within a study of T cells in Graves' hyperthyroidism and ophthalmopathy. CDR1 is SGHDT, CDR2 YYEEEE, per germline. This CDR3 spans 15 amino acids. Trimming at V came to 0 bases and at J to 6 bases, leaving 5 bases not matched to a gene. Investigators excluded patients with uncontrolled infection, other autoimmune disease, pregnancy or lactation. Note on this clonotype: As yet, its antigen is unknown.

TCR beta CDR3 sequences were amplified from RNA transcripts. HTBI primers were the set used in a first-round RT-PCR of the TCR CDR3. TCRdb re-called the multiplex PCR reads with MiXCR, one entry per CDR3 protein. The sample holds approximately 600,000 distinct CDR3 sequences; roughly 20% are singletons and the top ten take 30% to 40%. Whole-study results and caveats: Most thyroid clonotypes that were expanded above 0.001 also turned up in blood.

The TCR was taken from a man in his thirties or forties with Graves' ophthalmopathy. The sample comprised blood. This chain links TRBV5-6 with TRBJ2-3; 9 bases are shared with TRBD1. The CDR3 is CASSLDGTGSDTQYF. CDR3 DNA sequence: TGTGCCAGCAGCTTGGATGGGACAGGGTCGGATACGCAGTATTTT.